The sequence of this T cell receptor beta chain was determined in a study of identifying expanded T cells in peripheral blood (dated by TCRdb to the late 2010s). Some background on the complete study: Separate aliquots of the same genomic DNA pool were sequenced to produce technical replicates, and four replicates were compared in pairs.

During the collection period, no infections or other immune events were recorded for the healthy donors. To calibrate time-dependent variance in a beta-binomial model of T-cell clone differential abundance, blood repertoires from healthy donors were used as a training cohort. The training cohort comprised about ten healthy donors, 3 female and 7 male. On average the donors were 43 years old, and their ages spanned about 25 to 64 years. Whole blood, obtained from a commercial supplier, was collected from each healthy donor at three time points spaced roughly 2 weeks apart. For immunosequencing, genomic DNA was extracted from unsorted whole blood. From its cysteine to its phenylalanine, the CDR3 spans 14 amino acids. CDR3 DNA only is kept here, 42 bases in frame from base 1. CDR1 and CDR2 are drawn from the germline V gene (reference sequence): LNHDA, SQIVND. From V the trimming removes 8 bases and from J it removes 1 base, while the gene matches leave 8 bases of the junction unaccounted for.

The immunoSEQ Assay, which uses bias-controlled multiplex PCR amplification of genomic DNA, was used to profile TCRbeta CDR3 regions. As for how the authors treated the data: To quantify the absolute abundance of each unique TCRbeta CDR3 region, the sequences were collapsed and filtered. Differential abundance was tested with a binomial (Fisher-equivalent) model and with a beta-binomial model adding time-dependent variance fitted from healthy donors. Clones with fewer than 5 combined templates were removed, and differential abundance was called for clones with a Benjamini-Hochberg FDR below 0.01. Using the form v = (b*log(k)+a)^2, the beta-binomial variance was modeled as a function of the total template count across the two samples. TCRdb mirrors the immuneACCESS table, restricted to in-frame sequences. Some clones are absent from its copies; in checked studies, under half trace to an unresolved V gene, and the reason for the others is unknown. Clone size and V and J calls were adopted from that table, with D and trimming inferred from the DNA. Counted in this sample were 51,000 or so clones; 82% of them appeared once. The top ten constitute around 15% of the sample.

Results and caveats for the whole study, not just this receptor: Variance in clone template counts between roughly two-week samples significantly increased with total template count across all healthy donors. It was expected by the authors that biological variance in healthy repertoires might increase further over much longer intervals, such as months to years. Approximately 1.2 differentially abundant clones were flagged by the binomial model between technical replicates, whereas about 15 and 19 were flagged over around two weeks and four weeks, respectively. Across all healthy-donor time intervals, the beta-binomial model significantly lowered both the number of clones called differentially abundant and the false-positive rate.

With respect to this clone: It lacks a known antigen. No base quality values were provided; no much bigger clone lies one nucleotide off.

The source of this sequence is a person aged 18 to 70 in good health. The sequenced sample consisted of blood. The chain couples TRBV19 to TRBJ2-7, and 7 junctional nucleotides match TRBD2. CDR3 sequence: CASSQIAGSYEQYF. In nucleotide form, the sequence is TGTGCCAGTTCCCAAATAGCGGGTTCCTACGAGCAGTACTTC.